This note documents a single T cell receptor (beta chain) sequence. The CDR3 spans 15 residues. Germline CDR1 is SEHNR and CDR2 is FQNEAQ (reference sequence). The V and J ends lost 5 bases and 4 bases, in that order; junction bases with no gene match: 8. Repertoires were generated with immunoSEQ multiplex PCR, while TCRdb's copy carries only in-frame clones and drops some. There are 150,000 to 200,000 clones in the sample; about 89% occur only once, and 2.5% lies in the top ten. The sample belongs to a study of blood T cell repertoires in COVID-19. Turning to the study itself: Samples of COVID-19 (acute and convalescent) were obtained from the United States, Italy and Spain.

Material: peripheral blood. The receptor comes from a man aged 40-49 years with active or convalescent COVID-19. This chain joins TRBV7-9 and TRBJ1-1; TRBD1 agrees at 9 bases. CDR3 loop: CASSGYRGQSTEAFF. CDR3 nucleotides: TGTGCCAGCAGCGGATACAGGGGGCAGAGCACTGAAGCTTTCTTT.